This passage covers 17 T cell receptor beta chains from one sample sequenced in a study of blood T cell repertoires in COVID-19. Method: immunoSEQ multiplex PCR; TCRdb's copy keeps in-frame clones and lacks some. The sample lists more than 200,000 clones, 75% to 90% seen once, with about 2% in the top ten. The specimen was peripheral blood. The receptors were sampled from a young man with active or convalescent COVID-19.

J is TRBJ2-3 and V is TRBV6-4, with TRBD2 as a possible D gene (6 bases). The CDR3 is 15 residues long. Germline CDR1 MRHNA, CDR2 SNTAGT. V lost 0 bases, J lost 2 bases, and 9 bases lay in between. The CDR3: CASSDSRGDTDTQYF. CDR3 nucleotide sequence: TGTGCCAGCAGTGACTCGCGGGGAGACACAGATACGCAGTATTTT.

This clone was picked up one time. This chain connects TRBV9 to TRBJ2-2; 7 nucleotides line up with TRBD1. The V and J ends lost 4 bases and 8 bases, in that order; junction bases with no gene match: 8. The CDR3 contains 14 residues. Germline values: CDR1 SGDLS, CDR2 YYNGEE. CDR3 sequence reads: CASSTRQGSGELFF. CDR3 bases: TGTGCCAGCAGCACCCGACAGGGTTCAGGGGAGCTGTTTTTT.

V gene TRBV2 combines with J gene TRBJ2-7; D possibly corresponds to TRBD2 (5 bases). This CDR3 has 15 residues. V dropped 7 bases and J dropped 0 bases, with 16 bases sitting between them. Germline V gives CDR1 SNHLY, CDR2 FYNNEI. The CDR3: CASIKGDAGSYEQYF. CDR3 nucleotides: TGTGCCAGCATTAAGGGCGACGCGGGCTCCTACGAGCAGTACTTC. Filled out from reference TRBV2 and TRBJ2-7, the complete variable domain reads EPEVTQTPSHQVTQMGQEVILRCVPISNHLYFYWYRQILGQKVEFLVSFYNNEISEKSEIFDDQFSVERPDGSNFTLKIRSTKLEDSAMYFCASIKGDAGSYEQYFGPGTRLTVT.

The chain uses TRBV6-5 and TRBJ2-1; 10 bases map to TRBD2. Per germline, CDR1 MNHEY and CDR2 SVGAGI. CDR3 length: 15 amino acids. Unmatched junction bases numbered 7, after V lost 3 bases and J lost 8 bases. The chain's CDR3 is CASSYTAGGGDEQFF. Here the CDR3 DNA reads TGTGCCAGCAGTTATACAGCGGGGGGGGGCGATGAGCAGTTCTTC.

This clone came up once. The gene calls are TRBV6-1 and TRBJ2-7; possibly TRBD2 for D (7 bases). The CDR3 has 16 amino acids. The V gene lost 0 bases and the J gene lost 2 bases, with 14 bases spanning the gap. Germline CDR1 is MNHNS and CDR2 is SASEGT. In DNA form, the CDR3 reads TGTGCCAGCAGTGAAGCTCCGGCGGGGGCCCCCTACGAGCAGTACTTC. Translating gives CASSEAPAGAPYEQYF.

V and J are TRBV27 and TRBJ2-7; 7 nucleotides align to TRBD2. Trimming at V came to 8 bases and at J to 1 base, leaving 5 bases not matched to a gene. Per germline, CDR1 MNHEY and CDR2 SMNVEV (reference sequence). The CDR3 covers 13 residues. CDR3 amino acids: CASRAGLSYEQYF. CDR3 nucleotides: TGTGCCAGCCGAGCGGGGTTGTCCTACGAGCAGTACTTC.

The chain couples TRBV21-1 to TRBJ2-7; whether TRBD1, the table's D call, matches the DNA was not checked. TRBV21-1 is a pseudogene. The CDR3 is made up of 14 amino acids. The DNA for the CDR3 is TGTGCCAGCAGCGGGGGGACAGGGCCCTACGAGCAGTACTTC. This encodes CASSGGTGPYEQYF.

This clone was seen only a few times. This chain connects TRBV5-4 to TRBJ2-1; D perhaps matches TRBD2 (7 bases). The CDR3 is 15 residues long. CDR1 SGHNT and CDR2 YYREEE come from the germline V gene (reference sequence). V was pared by 0 bases and J by 5 bases, with 12 bases between. DNA for the CDR3: TGTGCCAGCAGCTTGGGGCGGGGGCGCAACAATGAGCAGTTCTTC. Protein product: CASSLGRGRNNEQFF.

This chain uses TRBV7-9 with TRBJ2-7; 9 bases match TRBD1. The J segment lost 6 bases and the V segment lost 5 bases, leaving 5 bases of the junction unmatched. Germline V gives CDR1 SEHNR, CDR2 FQNEAQ (reference sequence). The CDR3 is 13 residues long. CDR3 residues: CASSPSTGGEQYF. In nucleotides, the CDR3 is TGTGCCAGCAGCCCCTCGACAGGGGGCGAGCAGTACTTC.

The chain couples TRBV15 to TRBJ1-4; D gene uncertain. V was pared by 5 bases and J by 1 base, with 11 bases between. Per germline, CDR1 LNHNV and CDR2 YYDKDF (reference sequence). CDR3 length: 15 amino acids. The CDR3 region is CATSARGGTNEKLFF. The CDR3 nucleotides are TGTGCCACCAGCGCCCGCGGCGGAACTAATGAAAAACTGTTTTTT. Variable domain in full (rest from reference TRBV15 and TRBJ1-4): DAMVIQNPRYQVTQFGKPVTLSCSQTLNHNVMYWYQQKSSQAPKLLFHYYDKDFNNEADTPDNFQSRRPNTSFCFLDIRSPGLGDTAMYLCATSARGGTNEKLFFGSGTQLSVL.

The genes are TRBV6-4 and TRBJ1-6; the match to TRBD1 covers 7 bases. The CDR3 loop spans 14 amino acids. The V and J ends lost 2 bases and 5 bases, in that order; junction bases with no gene match: 0. The germline V gene has CDR1 MRHNA and CDR2 SNTAGT. DNA for the CDR3: TGTGCCAGCAGTGACGGACAGGATAATTCACCCCTCCACTTT. Residues: CASSDGQDNSPLHF.

This chain uses TRBV4-1 with TRBJ2-5; TRBD1 aligns across 7 bases. The CDR3 has 15 residues. J was trimmed by 3 bases and V by 2 bases; bases with no gene match: 6. Germline CDR1 is MGHRA and CDR2 is YSYEKL. CDR3 region: CASSQFEDRKETQYF. Written as DNA, the CDR3 is TGCGCCAGCAGCCAATTCGAGGACAGGAAAGAGACCCAGTACTTC.

The chain is built from TRBV7-2 and TRBJ2-1; TRBD2 aligns across 7 bases. J lost 3 bases, V lost 3 bases, and 8 bases had no gene match. Germline V gene lookup returns CDR1 SGHTA and CDR2 FQGNSA. The CDR3 length is 16 residues. CDR3 protein: CASSFPLGGGYNEQFF. Written as DNA, the CDR3 is TGTGCCAGCAGCTTCCCTTTGGGGGGGGGCTACAATGAGCAGTTCTTC.

The chain is built from TRBV11-2 and TRBJ1-1, with TRBD1 identical over 8 bases. V lost 6 bases and J lost 0; bases outside the gene matches: 6. The CDR3 runs 15 residues. CDR1 is SGHAT and CDR2 is FQNNGV in the germline V gene. The CDR3 DNA follows: TGTGCCAGCAGACACAGGACAGGGTTGAACACTGAAGCTTTCTTT. It codes for CASRHRTGLNTEAFF.

The rearrangement uses TRBV5-6 and TRBJ1-4; 7 nucleotides agree with TRBD1. Looked up from germline, CDR1 is SGHDT and CDR2 is YYEEEE. V lost 3 bases to trimming and J lost 6 bases; unmatched junction nucleotides: 8. The CDR3 is made up of 15 amino acids. The CDR3 loop reads CASSSLTGLHEKLFF. The CDR3 DNA reads TGTGCCAGCAGCTCCCTGACAGGGCTTCATGAAAAACTGTTTTTT.

This clone was seen a few times. The CDR3: CASSPGGAGNTQYF. CDR3 nucleotides: TGTGCCAGCAGCCCCGGGGGGGCGGGAAATACGCAGTATTTT. V usage is TRBV6-4 and J usage is TRBJ2-3, with 8 bases lining up with TRBD2. Germline-derived CDR1 and CDR2 are MRHNA and SNTAGT. The CDR3 runs 14 residues. J gave up 7 bases and V 6 bases, and 9 bases lay outside the gene matches.

The chain couples TRBV7-9 to TRBJ1-2; TRBD1 aligns across 9 bases. CDR1 SEHNR and CDR2 FQNEAQ come from the germline V gene (reference sequence). Germline trimming cut 8 bases from V and 4 bases from J; bases unmatched to any gene: 5. The CDR3 covers 13 residues. The CDR3 loop is CASGPGQGYGYTF. Here the CDR3 DNA reads TGTGCCAGCGGCCCGGGACAGGGCTATGGCTACACCTTC.